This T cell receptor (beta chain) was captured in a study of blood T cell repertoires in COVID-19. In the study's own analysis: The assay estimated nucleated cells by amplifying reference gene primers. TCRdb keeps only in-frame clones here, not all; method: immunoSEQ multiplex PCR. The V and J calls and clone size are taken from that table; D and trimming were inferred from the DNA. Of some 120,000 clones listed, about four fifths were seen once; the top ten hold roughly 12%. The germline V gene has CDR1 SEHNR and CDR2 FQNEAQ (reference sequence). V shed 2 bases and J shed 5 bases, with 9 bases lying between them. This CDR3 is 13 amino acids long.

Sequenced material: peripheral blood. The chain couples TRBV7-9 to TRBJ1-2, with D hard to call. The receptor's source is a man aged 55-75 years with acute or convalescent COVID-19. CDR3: CASSLSVLYGYTF. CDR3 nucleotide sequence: TGTGCCAGCAGCTTATCAGTGCTTTATGGCTACACCTTC. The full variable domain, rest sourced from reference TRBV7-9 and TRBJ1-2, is DTGVSQNPRHKITKRGQNVTFRCDPISEHNRLYWYRQTLGQGPEFLTYFQNEAQLEKSRLLSDRFSAERPKGSFSTLEIQRTEQGDSAMYLCASSLSVLYGYTFGSGTRLTVV.